This TCR beta chain was found in a study of regulatory T cells in long-lasting Graves disease. This CDR3 region has 16 residues. V gave up 3 bases and J gave up 6 bases; unmatched junction bases: 13. Germline CDR1 is LNHNV and CDR2 is YYDKDF (reference sequence). Both iRepertoire HTBI primers and Arm-PCR of CDR3 regions were used to build the TCR beta libraries. Each CDR3 protein gets one entry after TCRdb re-called the multiplex PCR reads with MiXCR. Of 360,000 or so distinct CDR3 sequences listed, roughly 10% are singletons. Time point meaning: newly diagnosed GD, antithyroid drugs for less than 3 months. The TCR library was prepared using RNA isolated from PBMCs. The same data also went into a second study, on T cells in Graves' hyperthyroidism and ophthalmopathy.

The receptor's source is a woman aged 18-29 years with Graves disease. The source was peripheral blood mononuclear cells (PBMCs), collected at new diagnosis, from a patient treated with antithyroid drugs. V usage is TRBV15 and J usage is TRBJ1-2, with 7 bases matching TRBD1. The CDR3 DNA follows: TGTGCCACCAGCAGTGGTGGAGACAGGGTGGCGAATGGCTACACCTTC. Translated, it gives CATSSGGDRVANGYTF.